This T cell receptor (beta chain) was profiled in a study of response to subunit inactivated influenza vaccine (dated by TCRdb to the late 2010s). The study in broad terms: The study used deep quantitative T cell receptor repertoire profiling to track responses to a trivalent subunit inactivated influenza vaccine.

Preparation of the library involved RT-PCR. Sequencing was carried out with an Illumina HiSeq 2500. TCRdb reanalyzed the raw reads on its own, using fastp at Q25 for trimming and MiXCR for clone calling, and kept in-frame beta chains. Each entry merges the rows of one CDR3 protein and shows their most common DNA and genes. The sample table lists about 310,000 distinct CDR3 sequences, 21% of them with a count of one. The ten largest account for approximately 10% of the sample. The germline V gene sets CDR1 to MNHEY and CDR2 to SVGEGT. V trim: 5 bases; J trim: 2 bases; unmatched bases: 6. The CDR3 numbers 16 residues from cysteine through phenylalanine. Only CDR3 DNA is held: 48 bases, read in frame from base 1. Results and caveats for the whole study, not just this receptor: It was suggested by the authors that each seasonal influenza vaccination may recruit only a limited number of new T cells.

This clonotype has only a few counts. Its recognized antigen is unknown. No quality values exist for individual bases; no much larger clone is one base distant. Sequences were derived from PBMCs from blood, sampled less than 22 months after vaccination. The clonotype was recovered from a man aged 45 to 75 who received an inactivated influenza vaccine. Donor details come from another sample of the same person, matched by shared clones. The rearrangement combines TRBV6-2 or TRBV6-3 with TRBJ2-2, with 9 bases matching TRBD1. CDR3 reads: CASSRIQGANTGELFF. The nucleotide sequence is TGTGCCAGCAGTCGAATACAGGGGGCTAACACCGGGGAGCTGTTTTTT.